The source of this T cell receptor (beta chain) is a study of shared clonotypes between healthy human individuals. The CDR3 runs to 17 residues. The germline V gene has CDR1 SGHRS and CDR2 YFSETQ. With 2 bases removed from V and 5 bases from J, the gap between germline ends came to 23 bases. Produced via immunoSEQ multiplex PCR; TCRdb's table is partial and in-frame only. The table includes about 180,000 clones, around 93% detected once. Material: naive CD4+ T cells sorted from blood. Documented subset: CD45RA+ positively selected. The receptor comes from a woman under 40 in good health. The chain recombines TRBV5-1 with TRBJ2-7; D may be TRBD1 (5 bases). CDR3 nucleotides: TGCGCCAGCAGCTTTGTTGCGGTGAGCACAGGTCGCCACGAGCAGTACTTC. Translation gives CASSFVAVSTGRHEQYF. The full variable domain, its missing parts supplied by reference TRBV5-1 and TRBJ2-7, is KAGVTQTPRYLIKTRGQQVTLSCSPISGHRSVSWYQQTPGQGLQFLFEYFSETQRNKGNFPGRFSGRQFSNSRSEMNVSTLELGDSALYLCASSFVAVSTGRHEQYFGPGTRLTVT.